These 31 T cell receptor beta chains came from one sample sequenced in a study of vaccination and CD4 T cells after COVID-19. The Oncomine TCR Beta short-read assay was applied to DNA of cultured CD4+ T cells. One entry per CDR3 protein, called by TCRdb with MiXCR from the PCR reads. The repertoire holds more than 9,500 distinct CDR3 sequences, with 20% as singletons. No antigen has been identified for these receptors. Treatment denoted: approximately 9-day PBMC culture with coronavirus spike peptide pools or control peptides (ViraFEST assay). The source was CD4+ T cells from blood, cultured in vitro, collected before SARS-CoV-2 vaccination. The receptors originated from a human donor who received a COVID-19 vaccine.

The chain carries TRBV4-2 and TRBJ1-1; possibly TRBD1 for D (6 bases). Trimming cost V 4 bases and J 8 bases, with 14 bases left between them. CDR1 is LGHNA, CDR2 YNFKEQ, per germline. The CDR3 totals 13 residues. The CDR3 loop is CASSPGGLREAFF. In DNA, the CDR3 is TGTGCCAGCAGCCCTGGGGGGCTCAGGGAAGCTTTCTTT.

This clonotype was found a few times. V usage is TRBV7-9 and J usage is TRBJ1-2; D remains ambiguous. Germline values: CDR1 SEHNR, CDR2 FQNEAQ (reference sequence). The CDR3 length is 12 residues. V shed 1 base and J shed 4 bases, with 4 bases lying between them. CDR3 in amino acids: CASSLGGYGYTF. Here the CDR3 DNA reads TGTGCCAGCAGCTTAGGGGGCTATGGCTACACCTTC.

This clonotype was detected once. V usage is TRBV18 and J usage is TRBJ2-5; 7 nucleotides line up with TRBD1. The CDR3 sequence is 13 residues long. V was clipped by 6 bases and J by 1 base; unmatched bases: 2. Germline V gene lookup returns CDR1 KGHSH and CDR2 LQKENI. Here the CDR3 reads CASSGTVQETQYF. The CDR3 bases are TGTGCCAGCTCTGGGACAGTCCAAGAGACCCAGTACTTC.

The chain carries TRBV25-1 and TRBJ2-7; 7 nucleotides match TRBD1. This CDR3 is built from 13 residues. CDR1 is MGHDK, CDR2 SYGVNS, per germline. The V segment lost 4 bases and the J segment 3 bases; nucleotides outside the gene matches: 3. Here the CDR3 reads CASSGQGVYEQYF. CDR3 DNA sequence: TGTGCCAGCAGTGGACAGGGAGTCTACGAGCAGTACTTC.

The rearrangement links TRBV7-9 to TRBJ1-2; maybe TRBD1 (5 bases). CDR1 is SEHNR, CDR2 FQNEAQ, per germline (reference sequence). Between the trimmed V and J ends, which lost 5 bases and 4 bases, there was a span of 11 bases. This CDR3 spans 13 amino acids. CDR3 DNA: TGTGCCAGCAGCAGGGACGGCTCCTATGGCTACACCTTC. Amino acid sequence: CASSRDGSYGYTF.

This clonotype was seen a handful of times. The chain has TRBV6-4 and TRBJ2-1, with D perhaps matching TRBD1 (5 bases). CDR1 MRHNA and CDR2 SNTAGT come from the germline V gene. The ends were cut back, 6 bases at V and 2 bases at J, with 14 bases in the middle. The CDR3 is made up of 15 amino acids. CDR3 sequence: CASRRDSSPYNEQFF. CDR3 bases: TGTGCCAGCAGGAGAGACAGTTCCCCCTACAATGAGCAGTTCTTC.

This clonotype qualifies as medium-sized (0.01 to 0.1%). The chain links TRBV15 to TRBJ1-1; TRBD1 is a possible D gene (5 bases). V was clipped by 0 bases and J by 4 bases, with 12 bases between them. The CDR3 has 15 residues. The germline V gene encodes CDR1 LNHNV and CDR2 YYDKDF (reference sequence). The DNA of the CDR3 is TGTGCCACCAGCAGAGATCAGGGTGGGAGCACTGAAGCTTTCTTT. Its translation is CATSRDQGGSTEAFF.

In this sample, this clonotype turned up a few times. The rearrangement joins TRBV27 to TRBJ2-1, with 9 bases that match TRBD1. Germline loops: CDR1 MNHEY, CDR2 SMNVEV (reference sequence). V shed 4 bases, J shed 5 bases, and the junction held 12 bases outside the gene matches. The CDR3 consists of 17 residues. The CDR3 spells CASSSNGGQGINNEQFF. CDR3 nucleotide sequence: TGTGCCAGCAGTTCTAACGGCGGACAGGGGATCAACAATGAGCAGTTCTTC.

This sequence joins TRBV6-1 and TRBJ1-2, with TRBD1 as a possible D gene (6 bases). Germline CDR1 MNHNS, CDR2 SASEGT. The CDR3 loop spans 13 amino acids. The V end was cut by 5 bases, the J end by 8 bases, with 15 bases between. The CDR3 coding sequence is TGTGCCAGCAGTCATCGCAGGGGTATCGGCTACACCTTC. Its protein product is CASSHRRGIGYTF.

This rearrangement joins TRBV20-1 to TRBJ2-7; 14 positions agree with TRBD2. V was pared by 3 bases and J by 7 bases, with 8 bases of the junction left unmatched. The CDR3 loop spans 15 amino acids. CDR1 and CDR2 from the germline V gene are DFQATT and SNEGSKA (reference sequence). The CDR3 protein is CSARSTSGGAREQYF. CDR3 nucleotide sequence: TGCAGTGCTAGGTCGACTAGCGGGGGGGCGCGGGAGCAGTACTTC.

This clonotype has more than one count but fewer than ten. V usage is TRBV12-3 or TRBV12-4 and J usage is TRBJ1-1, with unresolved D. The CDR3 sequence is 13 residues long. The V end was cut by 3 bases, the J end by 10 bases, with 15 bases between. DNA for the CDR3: TGTGCCAGCAGTTTCTTGGGATCGGAGGCAGCTTTCTTT. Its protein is CASSFLGSEAAFF.

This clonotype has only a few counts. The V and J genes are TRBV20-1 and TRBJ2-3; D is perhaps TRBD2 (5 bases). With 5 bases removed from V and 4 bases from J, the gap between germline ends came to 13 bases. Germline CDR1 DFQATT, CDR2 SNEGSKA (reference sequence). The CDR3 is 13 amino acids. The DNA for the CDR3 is TGCAGTGCTCATGTGGGAGACCCAGATACGCAGTATTTT. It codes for CSAHVGDPDTQYF.

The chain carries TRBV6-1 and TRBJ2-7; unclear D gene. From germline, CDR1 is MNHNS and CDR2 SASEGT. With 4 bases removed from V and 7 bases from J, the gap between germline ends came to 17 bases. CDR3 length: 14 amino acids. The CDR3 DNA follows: TGTGCCAGCAGTGGGGTGGGCCCCGTCGGAGAGCAGTACTTC. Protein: CASSGVGPVGEQYF.

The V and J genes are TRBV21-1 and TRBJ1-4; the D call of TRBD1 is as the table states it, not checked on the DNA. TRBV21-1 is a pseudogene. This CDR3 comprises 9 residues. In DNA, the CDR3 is TGTTCCAGCAGCCCCCTCCTGTTTTTT. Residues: CSSSPLLFF.

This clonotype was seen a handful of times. The CDR3 sequence is CASSIGQGTEAFF. The CDR3 DNA reads TGTGCCAGTAGTATTGGACAGGGGACTGAAGCTTTCTTT. V is TRBV19 and J is TRBJ1-1, with TRBD1 matching over 9 bases. Losses at the gene ends were 3 bases for V and 5 bases for J; bases not matched to a gene: 1. CDR1 and CDR2 (germline): LNHDA, SQIVND (reference sequence). The CDR3 contains 13 residues.

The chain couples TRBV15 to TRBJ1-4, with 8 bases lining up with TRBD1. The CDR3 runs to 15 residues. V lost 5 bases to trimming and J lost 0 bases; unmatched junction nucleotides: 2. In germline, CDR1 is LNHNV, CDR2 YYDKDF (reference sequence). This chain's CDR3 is CATSPGGATNEKLFF. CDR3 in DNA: TGTGCCACCAGCCCAGGGGGCGCAACTAATGAAAAACTGTTTTTT. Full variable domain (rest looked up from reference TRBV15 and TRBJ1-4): DAMVIQNPRYQVTQFGKPVTLSCSQTLNHNVMYWYQQKSSQAPKLLFHYYDKDFNNEADTPDNFQSRRPNTSFCFLDIRSPGLGDTAMYLCATSPGGATNEKLFFGSGTQLSVL.

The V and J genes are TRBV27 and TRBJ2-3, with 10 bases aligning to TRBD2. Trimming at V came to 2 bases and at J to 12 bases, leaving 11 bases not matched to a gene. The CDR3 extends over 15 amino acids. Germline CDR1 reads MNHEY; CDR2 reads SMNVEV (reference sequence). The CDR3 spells CASSLSGGVIPVQYF. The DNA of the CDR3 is TGTGCCAGCAGTTTAAGCGGGGGGGTAATCCCAGTACAGTATTTT.

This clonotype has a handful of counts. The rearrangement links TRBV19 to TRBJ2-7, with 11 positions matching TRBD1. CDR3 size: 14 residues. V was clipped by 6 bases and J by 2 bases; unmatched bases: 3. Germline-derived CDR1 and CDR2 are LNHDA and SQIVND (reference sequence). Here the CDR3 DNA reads TGTGCCAGTAGGGGACAGGGGGAGACCTACGAGCAGTACTTC. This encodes CASRGQGETYEQYF.

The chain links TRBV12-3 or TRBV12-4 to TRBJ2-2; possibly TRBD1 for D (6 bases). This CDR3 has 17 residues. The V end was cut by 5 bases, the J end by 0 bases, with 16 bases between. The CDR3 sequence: CASSPGQTPANTGELFF. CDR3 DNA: TGTGCCAGCAGTCCTGGACAGACCCCCGCGAACACCGGGGAGCTGTTTTTT.

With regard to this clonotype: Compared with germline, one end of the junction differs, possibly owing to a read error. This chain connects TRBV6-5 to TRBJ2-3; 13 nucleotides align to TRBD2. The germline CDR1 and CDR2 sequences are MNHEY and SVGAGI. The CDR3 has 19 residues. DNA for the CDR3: TGTGCCAGCAGTTACTCGAGTGGGACTAGCGGGATTGCCACAGATGCGCAGTATTTT. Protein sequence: CASSYSSGTSGIATDAQYF.

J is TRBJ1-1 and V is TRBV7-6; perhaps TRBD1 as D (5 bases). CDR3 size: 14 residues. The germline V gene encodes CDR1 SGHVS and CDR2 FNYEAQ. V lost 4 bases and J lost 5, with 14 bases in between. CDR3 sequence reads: CASSSSGGGTEAFF. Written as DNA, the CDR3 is TGTGCCAGCAGCTCCAGTGGGGGAGGTACTGAAGCTTTCTTT.

This CDR3 reads CASSLVLSGGTDTQYF. CDR3 coding DNA: TGTGCCAGCAGCTTAGTGCTTAGCGGGGGCACAGATACGCAGTATTTT. The chain combines TRBV11-3 with TRBJ2-3, with 8 bases matching TRBD2. The CDR3 totals 16 residues. The germline V gene encodes CDR1 SGHNT and CDR2 YENEEA. V lost 1 base to trimming and J lost 1 base; unmatched junction nucleotides: 4.

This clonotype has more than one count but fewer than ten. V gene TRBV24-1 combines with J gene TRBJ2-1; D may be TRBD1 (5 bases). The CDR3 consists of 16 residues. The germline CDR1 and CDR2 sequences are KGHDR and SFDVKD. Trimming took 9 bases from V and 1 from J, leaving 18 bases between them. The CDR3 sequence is CATGISGNSSYNEQFF. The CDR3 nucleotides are TGTGCCACCGGAATCTCAGGGAATTCTTCCTACAATGAGCAGTTCTTC.

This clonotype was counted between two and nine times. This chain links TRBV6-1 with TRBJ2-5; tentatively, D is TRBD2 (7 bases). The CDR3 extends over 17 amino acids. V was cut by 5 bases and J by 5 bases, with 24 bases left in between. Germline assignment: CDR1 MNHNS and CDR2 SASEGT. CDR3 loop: CASSPWRGGATGETQYF. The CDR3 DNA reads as TGTGCCAGCAGTCCGTGGCGTGGGGGGGCGACGGGTGAGACCCAGTACTTC.

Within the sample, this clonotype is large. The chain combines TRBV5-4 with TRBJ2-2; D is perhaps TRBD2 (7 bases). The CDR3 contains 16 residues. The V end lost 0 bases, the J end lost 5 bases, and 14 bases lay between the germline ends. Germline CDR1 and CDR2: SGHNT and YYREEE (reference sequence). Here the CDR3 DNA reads TGTGCCAGCAGCTTGGTTGTGGGGGGGCAGACCGGGGAGCTGTTTTTT. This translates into CASSLVVGGQTGELFF. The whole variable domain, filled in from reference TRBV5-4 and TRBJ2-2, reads ETGVTQSPTHLIKTRGQQVTLRCSSQSGHNTVSWYQQALGQGPQFIFQYYREEENGRGNFPPRFSGLQFPNYSSELNVNALELDDSALYLCASSLVVGGQTGELFFGEGSRLTVL.

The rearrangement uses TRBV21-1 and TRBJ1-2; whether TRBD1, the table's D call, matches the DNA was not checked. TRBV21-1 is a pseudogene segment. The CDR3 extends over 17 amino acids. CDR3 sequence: CASSETGYRGGGYGYTF. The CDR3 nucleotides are TGTGCCAGCAGCGAGACCGGCTACAGGGGTGGGGGCTATGGCTACACCTTC.

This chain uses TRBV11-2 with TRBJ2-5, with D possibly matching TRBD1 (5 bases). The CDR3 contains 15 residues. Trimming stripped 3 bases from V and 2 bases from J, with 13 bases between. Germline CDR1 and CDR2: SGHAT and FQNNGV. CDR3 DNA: TGTGCCAGCAGCTTTAGGGGATCAGCTCAAGAGACCCAGTACTTC. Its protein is CASSFRGSAQETQYF.

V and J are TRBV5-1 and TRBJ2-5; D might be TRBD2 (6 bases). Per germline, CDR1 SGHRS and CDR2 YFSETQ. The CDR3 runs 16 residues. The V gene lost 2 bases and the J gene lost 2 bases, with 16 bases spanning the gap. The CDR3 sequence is CASSFVGVAGQETQYF. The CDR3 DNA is TGCGCCAGCAGCTTTGTCGGGGTCGCGGGGCAAGAGACCCAGTACTTC.

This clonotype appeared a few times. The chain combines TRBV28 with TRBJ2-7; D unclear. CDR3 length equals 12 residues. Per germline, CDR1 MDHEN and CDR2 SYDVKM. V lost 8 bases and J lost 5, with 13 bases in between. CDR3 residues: CASVTAGHEQYF. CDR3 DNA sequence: TGTGCCAGCGTAACCGCCGGCCACGAGCAGTACTTC. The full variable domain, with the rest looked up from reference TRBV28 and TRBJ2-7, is DVKVTQSSRYLVKRTGEKVFLECVQDMDHENMFWYRQDPGLGLRLIYFSYDVKMKEKGDIPEGYSVSREKKERFSLILESASTNQTSMYLCASVTAGHEQYFGPGTRLTVT.

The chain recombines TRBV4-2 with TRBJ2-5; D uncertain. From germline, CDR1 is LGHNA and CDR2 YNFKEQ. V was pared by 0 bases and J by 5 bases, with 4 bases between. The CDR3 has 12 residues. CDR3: CASSQDRETQYF. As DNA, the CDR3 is TGTGCCAGCAGCCAAGATAGGGAGACCCAGTACTTC.

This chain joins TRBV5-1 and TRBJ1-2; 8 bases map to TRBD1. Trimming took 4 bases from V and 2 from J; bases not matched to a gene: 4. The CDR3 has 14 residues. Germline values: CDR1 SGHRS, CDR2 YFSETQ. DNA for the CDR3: TGCGCCAGCAGCCTACGACAGGGGAACTATGGCTACACCTTC. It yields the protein CASSLRQGNYGYTF. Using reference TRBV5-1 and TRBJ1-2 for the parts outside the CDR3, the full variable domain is KAGVTQTPRYLIKTRGQQVTLSCSPISGHRSVSWYQQTPGQGLQFLFEYFSETQRNKGNFPGRFSGRQFSNSRSEMNVSTLELGDSALYLCASSLRQGNYGYTFGSGTRLTVV.